The T cell receptor beta chain described here comes from a study of radiation and T cells in renal cell carcinoma. Time point in this sample: blood 2 weeks post-SBRT. This sample's treatment: 15 Gy SBRT to primary tumor, nephrectomy 4 weeks later. Germline CDR1 reads SGHRS; CDR2 reads YFSETQ. The ends were cut back, 5 bases at V and 4 bases at J, with 18 bases in the middle. The CDR3 spans 15 residues. The repertoire was sequenced with immunoSEQ multiplex PCR; TCRdb's copy has only in-frame clones and lacks some. The table has about 120,000 clones, roughly 77% seen once. The sequencing used blood, collected from a patient whose treatment included radiotherapy and nephrectomy. This chain joins TRBV5-1 and TRBJ1-2; possible D gene TRBD1, 6 bases. This sequence was found in a woman aged 60-70 years with renal cell carcinoma. CDR3 sequence reads: CASRIQAGASYGYTF. CDR3 DNA sequence: TGCGCCAGCAGAATTCAGGCAGGGGCGAGCTATGGCTACACCTTC.